One and the same sample provided the 26 T cell receptor beta chains below, sequenced in a study of a mutant IDH1 vaccine in newly diagnosed glioma. These TCRs' antigens remain unknown. Indicated time point: week 47, end of study. It was 300 ug of mutant IDH1 20-mer peptide that made up each vaccine dose, given with topical imiquimod. Sequencing used immunoSEQ multiplex PCR; TCRdb keeps in-frame clones, though not all of them. The sample lists tens of thousands of clones, around three quarters seen once, with approximately 5.3% in the top ten. The sequencing used PBMCs, collected from a glioma patient whose treatment included an IDH1 peptide vaccine. The receptor set was obtained from a man in his fifties with glioma.

The chain recombines TRBV6-6 with TRBJ2-1; a weak D match, TRBD2 (5 bases). Germline loops: CDR1 MNHNY, CDR2 SVGAGI (reference sequence). V lost 5 bases and J lost 2, with 13 bases in between. There are 15 residues in the CDR3. The CDR3 DNA sequence: TGTGCCAGCAGTCGTGCCGGGGAGCCCTACAATGAGCAGTTCTTC. Amino acids: CASSRAGEPYNEQFF.

The CDR3, as DNA: TGCGCCAGCAGCTTGGCCGGAGGGGTGAACACCGGGGAGCTGTTTTTT. This translates into CASSLAGGVNTGELFF. This chain joins TRBV5-1 and TRBJ2-2, with D perhaps matching TRBD2 (6 bases). V lost 0 bases and J lost 1, with 10 bases in between. Germline V CDR1 and CDR2: SGHRS, YFSETQ. The CDR3 totals 16 residues.

The CDR3 is CASSPGTGGSYEQYF. In DNA, the CDR3 is TGTGCCAGCAGCCCCGGGACAGGGGGGTCCTACGAGCAGTACTTC. The gene calls are TRBV25-1 and TRBJ2-7; TRBD1 matches 11 bases. The CDR3 loop spans 15 amino acids. With 6 bases clipped from V and 1 base from J, the junction kept 5 bases outside the gene matches. Germline values: CDR1 MGHDK, CDR2 SYGVNS.

This chain links TRBV2 with TRBJ2-2; 9 nucleotides match TRBD2. CDR1 SNHLY and CDR2 FYNNEI come from the germline V gene. This CDR3 region has 15 residues. V was clipped by 4 bases and J by 5 bases; unmatched bases: 5. Here the CDR3 DNA reads TGTGCCAGCAGTGTACAGCTAGCGGGAACCGGGGAGCTGTTTTTT. Translating it yields CASSVQLAGTGELFF.

V is TRBV6-5 and J is TRBJ2-5, with 7 bases fitting TRBD1. CDR3 length: 15 amino acids. The junction had 5 bases not matched to a gene; V was cut back by 2 bases and J by 2 bases. Germline-derived CDR1 and CDR2 are MNHEY and SVGAGI. The CDR3 DNA follows: TGTGCCAGCAGTTACAGGACAGGAGTTCAAGAGACCCAGTACTTC. This sequence encodes CASSYRTGVQETQYF.

This clone was picked up a small number of times. The V gene is TRBV5-1, the J gene TRBJ2-7; D gene uncertain. V was pared by 3 bases and J by 1 base, with 2 bases between. Germline values: CDR1 SGHRS, CDR2 YFSETQ. This CDR3 is built from 11 residues. The CDR3 sequence is CASSSSYEQYF. CDR3 sequence (DNA): TGCGCCAGCAGCTCGTCCTACGAGCAGTACTTC.

The gene calls are TRBV19 and TRBJ1-5; D call uncertain. The CDR3 loop spans 13 amino acids. The ends were cut back, 1 base at V and 7 bases at J, with 8 bases in the middle. CDR1 and CDR2 from the germline V gene are LNHDA and SQIVND (reference sequence). For the CDR3, the DNA is TGTGCCAGTAGTATAGCCTTGAGGCAGCCCCAGCATTTT. Its protein product is CASSIALRQPQHF.

The V and J genes are TRBV5-6 and TRBJ1-5, with D unclear. Germline V gene data show CDR1 as SGHDT and CDR2 as YYEEEE. Trimming took off 3 bases at V and 5 bases at J, with 6 bases between the two ends. CDR3 length equals 12 residues. The CDR3 coding sequence is TGTGCCAGCAGCTCCCAGGATCAGCCCCAGCATTTT. Residues: CASSSQDQPQHF.

The rearrangement uses TRBV19 and TRBJ1-1, with D unclear. Germline CDR1 and CDR2: LNHDA and SQIVND (reference sequence). The CDR3 has 13 amino acids. V dropped 6 bases and J dropped 0 bases, with 8 bases sitting between them. For the CDR3, the DNA is TGTGCCAGTAGCCAACAAGTGAACACTGAAGCTTTCTTT. Protein: CASSQQVNTEAFF.

A single count supports this clone. The chain couples TRBV30 to TRBJ2-1, with D unresolved. CDR1 is GTSNPN, CDR2 SVGIG, per germline (reference sequence). The CDR3 consists of 13 residues. Trimming took 4 bases from V and 5 from J, leaving 12 bases between them. The CDR3 loop reads CAWIRITHNEQFF. The CDR3 DNA reads as TGTGCCTGGATTAGAATTACCCACAATGAGCAGTTCTTC.

This sequence joins TRBV29-1 and TRBJ1-2; tentatively, D is TRBD1 (6 bases). The germline V and J ends were trimmed by 2 bases and 7 bases, with 11 bases remaining between them. This CDR3 is built from 12 residues. From germline, CDR1 is SQVTM and CDR2 ANQGSEA. CDR3 coding DNA: TGCAGCGTTGAAACGGGGGCAGGTGGCTACACCTTC. Translating gives CSVETGAGGYTF. Drawing the rest from reference TRBV29-1 and TRBJ1-2, the complete variable domain is SAVISQKPSRDICQRGTSLTIQCQVDSQVTMMFWYRQQPGQSLTLIATANQGSEATYESGFVIDKFPISRPNLTFSTLTVSNMSPEDSSIYLCSVETGAGGYTFGSGTRLTVV.

The chain links TRBV5-4 to TRBJ2-3, with 10 bases that match TRBD2. Looked up from germline, CDR1 is SGHNT and CDR2 is YYREEE (reference sequence). With 3 bases clipped from V and 3 bases from J, the junction kept 7 bases outside the gene matches. The CDR3 is 16 amino acids. The CDR3 coding sequence is TGTGCCAGCAGCTCGGGTACTAGCGGGGTAACAGATACGCAGTATTTT. Translated: CASSSGTSGVTDTQYF.

CDR3 in DNA: TGTGCCAGCAGCGCTGGGGGCGGGAATCAGCCCCAGCATTTT. Its translation: CASSAGGGNQPQHF. The chain employs TRBV7-2 and TRBJ1-5; D possibly corresponds to TRBD1 (6 bases). This CDR3 has 14 amino acids. Germline V gene lookup returns CDR1 SGHTA and CDR2 FQGNSA. V was trimmed by 5 bases and J by 4 bases, leaving 12 bases between them.

The chain carries TRBV5-6 and TRBJ2-4; 7 nucleotides align to TRBD1. The CDR3 has 15 amino acids. Germline CDR1 SGHDT, CDR2 YYEEEE. With 1 base clipped from V and 5 bases from J, the junction kept 6 bases outside the gene matches. CDR3: CASSLRQGVQNIQYF. In nucleotides, the CDR3 is TGTGCCAGCAGCTTGCGACAGGGCGTCCAAAACATTCAGTACTTC. The full variable domain, with the rest looked up from reference TRBV5-6 and TRBJ2-4, is DAGVTQSPTHLIKTRGQQVTLRCSPKSGHDTVSWYQQALGQGPQFIFQYYEEEERQRGNFPDRFSGHQFPNYSSELNVNALLLGDSALYLCASSLRQGVQNIQYFGAGTRLSVL.

The chain employs TRBV30 and TRBJ1-1, with D possibly being TRBD1 (5 bases). V lost 5 bases, J lost 7 bases, and 20 bases lay in between. This CDR3 comprises 14 residues. Germline CDR1 reads GTSNPN; CDR2 reads SVGIG (reference sequence). CDR3 sequence reads: CAWGVRGIVNEAFF. As DNA, the CDR3 is TGTGCCTGGGGGGTGAGGGGTATTGTCAATGAAGCTTTCTTT.

The chain uses TRBV18 and TRBJ1-1; D not certain. The CDR3 totals 14 residues. CDR1 and CDR2 from the germline V gene are KGHSH and LQKENI. Trimming left V 4 bases short and J 3 bases short, with 12 bases between. The CDR3 reads CASSRSDGDTEAFF. Here the CDR3 DNA reads TGTGCCAGCTCACGAAGTGACGGGGACACTGAAGCTTTCTTT.

This clone was seen more than once but under ten times. The rearrangement joins TRBV7-9 to TRBJ2-5; D is uncertain. Per germline, CDR1 SEHNR and CDR2 FQNEAQ (reference sequence). The CDR3 runs to 15 residues. Trimming cost V 5 bases and J 1 base, with 14 bases left between them. CDR3 nucleotides: TGTGCCAGCAGCGACAAAAGGAGAATCCAAGAGACCCAGTACTTC. This translates into CASSDKRRIQETQYF.

The gene calls are TRBV9 and TRBJ2-2, with 9 nucleotides matching TRBD1. The CDR3 runs 16 residues. The trim removed 3 bases at V and 5 bases at J, leaving 8 bases unmatched. Germline-derived CDR1 and CDR2 are SGDLS and YYNGEE. This CDR3 is CASSAGQGFRTGELFF. CDR3 in DNA: TGTGCCAGCAGCGCGGGACAGGGTTTTAGGACCGGGGAGCTGTTTTTT.

This chain uses TRBV28 with TRBJ1-5; D is unclear. Germline loops: CDR1 MDHEN, CDR2 SYDVKM. V gave up 5 bases and J gave up 0 bases, with 8 bases separating them. This CDR3 has 14 residues. CDR3 nucleotides: TGTGCCAGCAGTCCCGGGAATAGCAATCAGCCCCAGCATTTT. It yields the protein CASSPGNSNQPQHF.

V usage is TRBV10-3 and J usage is TRBJ2-1; D unresolved. Germline-derived CDR1 and CDR2 are ENHRY and SYGVKD. The CDR3 runs to 14 residues. V dropped 7 bases and J dropped 7 bases, with 17 bases sitting between them. CDR3 sequence reads: CAIKDFPDKNEQFF. CDR3 sequence (DNA): TGTGCCATCAAAGACTTCCCGGATAAGAATGAGCAGTTCTTC.

The CDR3 is CASRRDGTDTQYF. The DNA for the CDR3 is TGTGCCAGCAGGAGGGATGGAACAGATACGCAGTATTTT. This chain uses TRBV2 with TRBJ2-3, with D possibly matching TRBD2 (5 bases). The CDR3 spans 13 residues. The V gene lost 6 bases and the J gene lost 3 bases, with 10 bases spanning the gap. Germline V lookup: CDR1 SNHLY, CDR2 FYNNEI.

The chain recombines TRBV27 with TRBJ1-2, with unresolved D. The CDR3 has 14 amino acids. Germline CDR1 and CDR2: MNHEY and SMNVEV (reference sequence). The germline V and J ends were trimmed by 3 bases and 2 bases, with 10 bases remaining between them. CDR3 DNA: TGTGCCAGCAGTTTTGGGGTTACCAACTATGGCTACACCTTC. As protein: CASSFGVTNYGYTF.

The chain joins TRBV30 to TRBJ1-5; D may be TRBD1 (6 bases). Per germline, CDR1 GTSNPN and CDR2 SVGIG (reference sequence). The CDR3 contains 15 residues. V was pared by 1 base and J by 4 bases, with 14 bases between. The CDR3 region has the DNA TGTGCCTGGAGTGAGGGCTTCACAGGGAATCAGCCCCAGCATTTT. Its protein product is CAWSEGFTGNQPQHF.

The V and J genes are TRBV2 and TRBJ1-6; D is uncertain. Germline CDR1 reads SNHLY; CDR2 reads FYNNEI. The CDR3 runs 14 residues. The V and J ends lost 0 bases and 8 bases respectively, with 8 bases between them. The CDR3, as DNA: TGTGCCAGCAGTGAAGCGCTTAGGTATTCACCCCTCCACTTT. This encodes CASSEALRYSPLHF.

Written as DNA, the CDR3 is TGCGCCAGCAGCCAAGAGAGACTAGCGGGGAACACCGGGGAGCTGTTTTTT. Protein: CASSQERLAGNTGELFF. The chain has TRBV4-1 and TRBJ2-2, with 10 bases aligning to TRBD2. Germline CDR1 is MGHRA and CDR2 is YSYEKL. This CDR3 spans 17 amino acids. Unmatched junction bases numbered 2, after V lost 0 bases and J lost 1 base.

A note on this clone: An end of the junction does not agree with germline; a read error may underlie this. This sequence joins TRBV6-5 and TRBJ1-4; maybe TRBD1 (6 bases). The CDR3 has 13 amino acids. The germline V gene has CDR1 MNHEY and CDR2 SVGAGI. Here the CDR3 reads CASKQGAKEKLFF. The DNA for the CDR3 is TGTGCCAGCAAACAGGGCGCTAAGGAAAAACTGTTTTTT.